This note documents a single T cell receptor beta chain sequence. The antigen remains unidentified. Peripheral blood came from all dose cohorts at three timepoints. The sample is drawn from a study of OX40 agonist ivuxolimab in advanced cancers. About the research overall: Patients receiving dose escalation had hepatocellular carcinoma, melanoma, renal cell or head and neck cancer.

Only in-frame clones appear in the TCRdb table, and some are missing; sequencing was by immunoSEQ multiplex PCR. The repertoire holds tens of thousands of clones, with around nine tenths as singletons. Findings and caveats of the study: People who partly responded at 0.1-3.0 mg/kg had some of the least clonal expansion seen. Averaged across samples, CD8+ T cells carried more expanded clones than CD4+ did.

Unmatched junction bases numbered 6, after V lost 5 bases and J lost 9 bases. The CDR3 has 14 residues. Per the germline V gene, CDR1 is SGHRS and CDR2 is YFSETQ. The rearrangement links TRBV5-1 to TRBJ2-1; TRBD2 matches 12 bases. This specimen was CD4+ or CD8+ T cells sorted from blood, taken in a trial of the OX40 agonist ivuxolimab. The sequence was collected from an adult with an advanced solid tumor such as melanoma, head and neck, liver or kidney cancer. CDR3 amino acids: CASRPTSGSVEQFF. As DNA, the CDR3 is TGCGCCAGCAGGCCGACTAGCGGGAGTGTTGAGCAGTTCTTC.